The clone carrying this T cell receptor beta chain is a singleton in its sample. V was trimmed by 5 bases and J by 1 base, leaving 11 bases between them. This CDR3 comprises 15 residues. Germline V gives CDR1 SGHDN, CDR2 FVKESK. The record originates from a study of blood T cell repertoires in COVID-19. Overall study context: COVID-19 samples, acute and convalescent, were from the United States, Italy and Spain. Sources were T cells, B-cell-depleted T cells, or PBMCs; the material itself was cDNA or gDNA.

Authors' analysis steps: Scientists estimated how many nucleated cells there were by amplifying reference gene primers. The repertoire was sequenced with immunoSEQ multiplex PCR; TCRdb's copy has only in-frame clones and lacks some. V and J calls and clone size are copied from that table; D and trimming were computed from the DNA. The sample records some 80,000 clones, roughly 82% being singletons. This TCR was recovered from an elderly man with acute or convalescent COVID-19. Input material: peripheral blood. V is TRBV14 and J is TRBJ1-4; D is unclear. CDR3 DNA: TGTGCCAGCAGCACCCGGACTGGAACTAATGAAAAACTGTTTTTT. Protein product: CASSTRTGTNEKLFF.